Given below is one TCR beta chain in context. Each CDR3 protein is one row after TCRdb ran MiXCR on the 5' RACE reads. Of about 43,000 distinct CDR3 sequences listed, around 9.9% are singletons. The data were taken from a study of early T cells in non-severe SARS-CoV-2 infection. The specimen sequenced was whole blood. This clonotype originated in an adult who was a healthcare worker with PCR-confirmed SARS-CoV-2 infection or an uninfected control (not recorded which).

CDR3: CSVTRGRETQYF. CDR3 nucleotide sequence: TGCAGCGTTACAAGGGGGCGAGAGACCCAGTACTTC. This chain connects TRBV29-1 to TRBJ2-5; 7 bases align to TRBD1. The CDR3 runs 12 residues. The junction had 4 bases not matched to a gene; V was cut back by 5 bases and J by 4 bases. From germline, CDR1 is SQVTM and CDR2 ANQGSEA.